Listed below are T cell receptor beta chains from one sample, sequenced in a study of cytomegalovirus exposure and HLA in healthy donors. TCRdb keeps only in-frame clones here, not all; method: immunoSEQ multiplex PCR. Among 85,000 to 130,000 clones listed, roughly 82% were seen once. Sequenced sample: PBMCs. All receptors derive from a woman between 45 and 60 years old in good health and CMV-seropositive. Each CDR3 is given with its conserved first and last residue. Each record gives: D gene, V gene, J gene, clone size, CDR3 protein, CDR3 DNA. The D gene is left open where the match is weak. Clone size appears in some rows only: once, few, many, or a class for an expanded clone.

TRBD1	TRBV19	TRBJ2-1	NA	CACQGTGGFNEQFF	TGTGCCTGTCAGGGGACAGGGGGGTTCAATGAGCAGTTCTTC
TRBD2	TRBV4-3	TRBJ2-3	NA	CASSQDPSGGADTQYF	TGCGCCAGCAGCCAAGATCCCAGCGGGGGAGCAGATACGCAGTATTTT
TRBD2	TRBV6-5	TRBJ2-3	once	CASGFLAGGTDTQYF	TGTGCCAGCGGGTTTCTAGCGGGGGGAACAGATACGCAGTATTTT
TRBD1	TRBV5-1	TRBJ1-3	NA	CASSPGDRLSSGNTIYF	TGCGCCAGCAGCCCCGGGGACAGGTTGAGCTCTGGAAACACCATATATTTT
NA	TRBV16	TRBJ2-7	NA	CASSPPRGLFSYEQYF	TGTGCCAGCAGCCCACCGCGGGGTCTTTTCTCCTACGAGCAGTACTTC
NA	TRBV7-2	TRBJ2-7	NA	CASSPLWGGPHEQYF	TGTGCCAGCAGCCCCCTTTGGGGGGGGCCCCACGAGCAGTACTTC
TRBD1	TRBV5-4	TRBJ2-1	NA	CASSPAPRQGVDNEQFF	TGTGCCAGCAGCCCCGCGCCTCGACAGGGGGTCGACAATGAGCAGTTCTTC
NA	TRBV5-1	TRBJ1-1	NA	CASSPLKLEGTEAFF	TGCGCCAGCAGCCCACTTAAATTGGAGGGGACTGAAGCTTTCTTT
NA	TRBV2	TRBJ1-1	NA	CASSEPGGGRRTEAFF	TGTGCCAGCAGTGAACCGGGTGGCGGGCGACGGACTGAAGCTTTCTTT
TRBD2	TRBV5-1	TRBJ2-1	few	CASSLVLAGVYEQFF	TGCGCCAGCAGCTTGGTTCTAGCGGGGGTTTATGAGCAGTTCTTC
NA	TRBV27	TRBJ1-2	NA	CASRRLGGDYGYTF	TGTGCCAGCAGACGTTTAGGGGGTGACTATGGCTACACCTTC
NA	TRBV9	TRBJ2-1	NA	CASSVGQIDNEQFF	TGTGCCAGCAGCGTAGGACAGATCGACAATGAGCAGTTCTTC
NA	TRBV4-3	TRBJ1-1	NA	CASSQDAAIGGVGAFF	TGCGCCAGCAGCCAAGATGCGGCCATTGGGGGGGTGGGGGCTTTCTTT
TRBD2	TRBV7-6	TRBJ2-1	NA	CASSLIAGGEYNEQFF	TGTGCCAGCAGCTTAATAGCGGGGGGGGAATACAATGAGCAGTTCTTC
NA	TRBV4-2	TRBJ2-6	NA	CASSQVYGEVYSGANVLTF	TGTGCCAGCAGCCAAGTTTACGGGGAGGTTTATTCTGGGGCCAACGTCCTGACTTTC
NA	TRBV7-9	TRBJ2-5	NA	CASSSPHQTRGRETQYF	TGTGCCAGCAGCTCACCACACCAAACCAGGGGAAGGGAGACCCAGTACTTC
TRBD1	TRBV4-2	TRBJ2-6	NA	CASSQDEEGQGISGANVLTF	TGTGCCAGCAGCCAAGATGAGGAAGGACAGGGGATCTCTGGGGCCAACGTCCTGACTTTC
TRBD1	TRBV5-6	TRBJ1-6	NA	CASSPGQGSIHSPLHF	TGTGCCAGCAGCCCCGGACAGGGTTCAATCCATTCACCCCTCCACTTT
NA	TRBV6-5	TRBJ2-7	NA	CASSYRPAYEQYF	TGTGCCAGCAGTTACCGTCCCGCCTACGAGCAGTACTTC
TRBD2	TRBV10-3	TRBJ2-7	NA	CATGRLAGEFYEQYF	TGTGCCACCGGCAGGCTAGCGGGGGAGTTCTACGAGCAGTACTTC
NA	TRBV7-6	TRBJ2-1	once	CASSFSENNEQFF	TGTGCCAGCAGCTTCTCCGAGAACAATGAGCAGTTCTTC
NA	TRBV7-9	TRBJ2-6	NA	CASSLGEGDSGANVLTF	TGTGCCAGCAGCTTAGGCGAGGGGGACTCTGGGGCCAACGTCCTGACTTTC
TRBD2	TRBV7-3	TRBJ2-3	NA	CASSRGLAGADTQYF	TGTGCCAGCAGTCGGGGACTAGCGGGGGCAGATACGCAGTATTTT
NA	TRBV7-2	TRBJ2-6	NA	CASRPPGISGANVLTF	TGTGCCAGCAGACCCCCAGGGATCTCTGGGGCCAACGTCCTGACTTTC